The 19 T cell receptor beta chains below come from one sample, sequenced in a study of T cell responses to AZD1222 COVID-19 vaccine. The table came from immunoSEQ multiplex PCR; TCRdb's copy has only in-frame clones and leaves some out. The sample holds about 150,000 clones; around 94% are singletons and the top ten take around 1.3%. Sequencing was performed on peripheral blood, taken on day 0 of AZD1222 vaccination. The receptors derive from an adult in good health.

This chain joins TRBV5-6 and TRBJ2-2, with D possibly matching TRBD1 (5 bases). V was cut by 6 bases and J by 10 bases, with 10 bases left in between. There are 11 residues in the CDR3. Germline values: CDR1 SGHDT, CDR2 YYEEEE. CDR3 bases: TGTGCCAGCACCGAGACAGAGGAGCTGTTTTTT. Residues: CASTETEELFF.

The rearrangement uses TRBV6-6 and TRBJ1-3, with D unclear. The CDR3 covers 15 residues. Germline CDR1 and CDR2: MNHNY and SVGAGI (reference sequence). V was trimmed by 6 bases and J by 4 bases, leaving 16 bases between them. CDR3 in amino acids: CASSSLRTPGNTIYF. In DNA, the CDR3 is TGTGCCAGCAGCTCACTTCGGACGCCCGGAAACACCATATATTTT.

The chain couples TRBV5-6 to TRBJ1-3; TRBD1 might be the D (5 bases). From germline, CDR1 is SGHDT and CDR2 YYEEEE. The CDR3 contains 14 residues. The V and J ends lost 1 base and 0 bases respectively, with 5 bases between them. This CDR3 is CASSLRGSGNTIYF. The CDR3 DNA sequence: TGTGCCAGCAGCTTGAGGGGCTCTGGAAACACCATATATTTT.

CDR3 DNA sequence: TGTGCCAGCAGCCTTCAGGGAGACTATGGCTACACCTTC. The encoded protein is CASSLQGDYGYTF. The chain couples TRBV3-1 (or the pseudogene TRBV3-2) to TRBJ1-2, with a weak D call TRBD1 (5 bases). There are 13 residues in the CDR3. CDR1 LGHDT and CDR2 YNNKEL come from the germline V gene (reference sequence). Deletions cut 4 bases from V and 3 bases from J, with 9 bases between.

The chain combines TRBV10-3 with TRBJ2-3, with D unclear. This CDR3 has 13 amino acids. Trimming shortened V by 6 bases and J by 3 bases, and 10 bases separated the two germline ends. Germline-derived CDR1 and CDR2 are ENHRY and SYGVKD. CDR3 bases: TGTGCCATCAGGGGCCCCGGAACAGATACGCAGTATTTT. Amino acids: CAIRGPGTDTQYF.

The chain employs TRBV28 and TRBJ1-5; 11 bases are a match to TRBD1. V dropped 7 bases and J dropped 6; count of bases not matched to a gene: 5. Germline loops: CDR1 MDHEN, CDR2 SYDVKM. The CDR3 has 14 residues. The CDR3 region is CASTLDRGRQPQHF. The CDR3 DNA follows: TGTGCCAGCACCCTGGACAGGGGGCGTCAGCCCCAGCATTTT. The full variable domain, rest sourced from reference TRBV28 and TRBJ1-5, is DVKVTQSSRYLVKRTGEKVFLECVQDMDHENMFWYRQDPGLGLRLIYFSYDVKMKEKGDIPEGYSVSREKKERFSLILESASTNQTSMYLCASTLDRGRQPQHFGDGTRLSIL.

J is TRBJ1-1 and V is TRBV2; D is uncertain. Between the trimmed V and J ends, which lost 2 bases and 0 bases, there was a span of 7 bases. The germline V gene has CDR1 SNHLY and CDR2 FYNNEI. This CDR3 is built from 14 residues. CDR3 in amino acids: CASSEYTVNTEAFF. For the CDR3, the DNA is TGTGCCAGCAGTGAATACACGGTGAACACTGAAGCTTTCTTT.

The rearrangement uses TRBV4-1 and TRBJ2-7, with D possibly TRBD1 on 5 matching bases. The CDR3 is made up of 14 amino acids. Trimming cost V 1 base and J 3 bases, with 10 bases left between them. Per germline, CDR1 MGHRA and CDR2 YSYEKL. Written as DNA, the CDR3 is TGCGCCAGCAGCCAAGGGACAAACTACTACGAGCAGTACGTC. This codes for CASSQGTNYYEQYV.

The rearrangement joins TRBV2 to TRBJ1-1, with unresolved D. Germline CDR1 is SNHLY and CDR2 is FYNNEI. This CDR3 comprises 14 residues. The V and J ends lost 1 base and 0 bases respectively, with 6 bases between them. This CDR3 reads CASSEGQLNTEAFF. CDR3 nucleotides: TGTGCCAGCAGTGAAGGGCAGTTGAACACTGAAGCTTTCTTT.

This sequence joins TRBV28 and TRBJ1-2; D remains ambiguous. With 5 bases removed from V and 7 bases from J, the gap between germline ends came to 14 bases. CDR1 and CDR2 from the germline V gene are MDHEN and SYDVKM. The CDR3 is 13 amino acids. The CDR3 nucleotides read TGTGCCAGCAGTCATCCCCATACGGCTGGCTACACCTTC. Residues: CASSHPHTAGYTF.

This sequence joins TRBV28 and TRBJ1-3; D is undetermined. The CDR3 runs 14 residues. V shed 3 bases and J shed 4 bases, with 10 bases lying between them. Germline V lookup: CDR1 MDHEN, CDR2 SYDVKM. CDR3 residues: CASSFGPQGNTIYF. The DNA for the CDR3 is TGTGCCAGCAGTTTCGGACCCCAGGGAAACACCATATATTTT. Together with reference TRBV28 and TRBJ1-3, the CDR3 gives the full variable domain: DVKVTQSSRYLVKRTGEKVFLECVQDMDHENMFWYRQDPGLGLRLIYFSYDVKMKEKGDIPEGYSVSREKKERFSLILESASTNQTSMYLCASSFGPQGNTIYFGEGSWLTVV.

Worth noting for this clone: The sample has other DNA sequences that encode this CDR3 too. The V gene is TRBV6-5, the J gene TRBJ1-1, with D hard to call. The CDR3 loop spans 14 amino acids. From germline, CDR1 is MNHEY and CDR2 SVGAGI. Between the trimmed V and J ends, which lost 2 bases and 0 bases, there was a span of 7 bases. Written as DNA, the CDR3 is TGTGCCAGCAGTTACACAGAAATGAACACTGAAGCTTTCTTT. It translates to CASSYTEMNTEAFF.

This chain joins TRBV7-9 and TRBJ2-2; D remains unclear. The CDR3 covers 15 residues. Germline V gene lookup returns CDR1 SEHNR and CDR2 FQNEAQ (reference sequence). V gave up 1 base and J gave up 3 bases, with 9 bases separating them. The CDR3 loop is CASSLVDRYTGELFF. CDR3 nucleotide sequence: TGTGCCAGCAGCTTAGTGGATCGGTACACCGGGGAGCTGTTTTTT.

The chain links TRBV28 to TRBJ1-2, with D unresolved. The CDR3 runs to 12 residues. From germline, CDR1 is MDHEN and CDR2 SYDVKM. The ends were cut back, 5 bases at V and 2 bases at J, with 6 bases in the middle. CDR3 sequence (DNA): TGTGCCAGCAGTCGACAAAACTATGGCTACACCTTC. Residues: CASSRQNYGYTF.

The gene calls are TRBV19 and TRBJ1-5; tentatively, D is TRBD1 (6 bases). Per the germline V gene, CDR1 is LNHDA and CDR2 is SQIVND (reference sequence). This CDR3 region has 15 residues. Trimming removed 1 base from V and 4 bases from J, with 11 bases in between. CDR3 protein: CASSIVSRGNQPQHF. The CDR3 region has the DNA TGTGCCAGTAGTATAGTGTCCAGGGGAAATCAGCCCCAGCATTTT. Full variable domain (remainder filled in from reference TRBV19 and TRBJ1-5): DGGITQSPKYLFRKEGQNVTLSCEQNLNHDAMYWYRQDPGQGLRLIYYSQIVNDFQKGDIAEGYSVSREKKESFPLTVTSAQKNPTAFYLCASSIVSRGNQPQHFGDGTRLSIL.

The CDR3 coding sequence is TGCAGCGTTCGGGACACTGCAAGGGGGAACTATGGCTACACCTTC. Translation: CSVRDTARGNYGYTF. The rearrangement uses TRBV29-1 and TRBJ1-2; tentative D call: TRBD1 (6 bases). Germline-derived CDR1 and CDR2 are SQVTM and ANQGSEA. Between the trimmed V and J ends, which lost 5 bases and 2 bases, there was a span of 18 bases. The length of the CDR3 is 15 residues.

J is TRBJ2-6 and V is TRBV19, with D hard to call. Germline CDR1 LNHDA, CDR2 SQIVND (reference sequence). The CDR3 extends over 15 amino acids. Between the trimmed V and J ends, which lost 3 bases and 0 bases, there was a span of 6 bases. In DNA, the CDR3 is TGTGCCAGTAGTATTAGTGGCTCTGGGGCCAACGTCCTGACTTTC. It encodes CASSISGSGANVLTF.

The CDR3 region is CASSPQGAVGGYTF. The CDR3 DNA follows: TGTGCCAGCAGCCCCCAAGGGGCGGTCGGGGGCTACACCTTC. This chain connects TRBV7-2 to TRBJ1-2; the D gene is possibly TRBD1 (5 bases). Germline values: CDR1 SGHTA, CDR2 FQGNSA. V was cut by 5 bases and J by 8 bases, with 18 bases left in between. This CDR3 comprises 14 residues.

This clone has a single count. This chain links TRBV4-2 with TRBJ2-2; tentatively, D is TRBD2 (5 bases). V gave up 0 bases and J gave up 2 bases, with 13 bases separating them. The CDR3 is made up of 17 amino acids. The germline CDR1 and CDR2 sequences are LGHNA and YNFKEQ. CDR3 sequence reads: CASSQDGLGLNTGELFF. The DNA for the CDR3 is TGTGCCAGCAGCCAAGATGGTTTAGGACTTAACACCGGGGAGCTGTTTTTT.